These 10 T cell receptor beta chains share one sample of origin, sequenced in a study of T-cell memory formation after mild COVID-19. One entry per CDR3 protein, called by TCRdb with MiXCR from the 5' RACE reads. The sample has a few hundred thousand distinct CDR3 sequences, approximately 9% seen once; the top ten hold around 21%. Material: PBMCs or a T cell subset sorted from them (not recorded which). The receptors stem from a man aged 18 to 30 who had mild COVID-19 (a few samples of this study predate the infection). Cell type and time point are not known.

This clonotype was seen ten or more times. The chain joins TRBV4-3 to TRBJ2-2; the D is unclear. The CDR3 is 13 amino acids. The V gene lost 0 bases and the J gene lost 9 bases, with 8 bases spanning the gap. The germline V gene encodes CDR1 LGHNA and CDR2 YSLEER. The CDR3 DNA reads TGCGCCAGCAGCCAAGATTCAGGCAGGGAGCTGTTTTTT. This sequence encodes CASSQDSGRELFF.

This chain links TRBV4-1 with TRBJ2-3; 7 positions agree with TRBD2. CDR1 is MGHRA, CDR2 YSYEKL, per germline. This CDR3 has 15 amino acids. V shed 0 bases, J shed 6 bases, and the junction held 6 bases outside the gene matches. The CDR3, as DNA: TGCGCCAGCAGCCAAGAATGGGGAGGGGTTGATACGCAGTATTTT. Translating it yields CASSQEWGGVDTQYF.

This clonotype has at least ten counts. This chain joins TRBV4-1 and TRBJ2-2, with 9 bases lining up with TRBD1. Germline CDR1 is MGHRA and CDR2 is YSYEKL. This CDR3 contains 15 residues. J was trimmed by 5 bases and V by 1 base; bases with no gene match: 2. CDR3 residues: CASSQGDRVTGELFF. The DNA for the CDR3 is TGCGCCAGCAGCCAAGGGGACAGGGTGACCGGGGAGCTGTTTTTT.

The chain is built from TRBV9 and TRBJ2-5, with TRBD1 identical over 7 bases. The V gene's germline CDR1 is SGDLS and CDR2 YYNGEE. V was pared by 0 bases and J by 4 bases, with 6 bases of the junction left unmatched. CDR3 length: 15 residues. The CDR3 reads CASSVDIGGAETQYF. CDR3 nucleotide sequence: TGTGCCAGCAGCGTAGACATAGGGGGCGCAGAGACCCAGTACTTC.

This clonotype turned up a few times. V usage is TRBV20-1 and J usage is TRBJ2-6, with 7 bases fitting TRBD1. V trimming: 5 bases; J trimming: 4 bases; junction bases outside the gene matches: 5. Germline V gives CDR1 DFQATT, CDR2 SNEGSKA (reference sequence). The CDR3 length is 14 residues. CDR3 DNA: TGCAGTGCTCCGGACAGGTCCGGGGCCAACGTCCTGACTTTC. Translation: CSAPDRSGANVLTF.

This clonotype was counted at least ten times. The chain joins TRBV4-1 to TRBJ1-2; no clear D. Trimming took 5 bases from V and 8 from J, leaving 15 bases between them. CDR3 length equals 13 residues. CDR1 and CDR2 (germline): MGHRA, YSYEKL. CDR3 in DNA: TGCGCCAGCAGCGGAACAGTGTCTATGGGCTACACCTTC. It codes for CASSGTVSMGYTF.

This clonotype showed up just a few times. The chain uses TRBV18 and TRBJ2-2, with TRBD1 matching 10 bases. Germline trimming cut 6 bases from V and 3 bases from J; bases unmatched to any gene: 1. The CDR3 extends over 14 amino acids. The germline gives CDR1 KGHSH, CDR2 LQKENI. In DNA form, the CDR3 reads TGTGCCAGCTCTGGACAGGGGGACACCGGGGAGCTGTTTTTT. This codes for CASSGQGDTGELFF.

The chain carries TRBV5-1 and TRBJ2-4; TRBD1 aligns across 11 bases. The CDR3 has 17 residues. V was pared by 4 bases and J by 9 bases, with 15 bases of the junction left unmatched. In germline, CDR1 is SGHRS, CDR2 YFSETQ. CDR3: CASSLSPGQGVIGIQYF. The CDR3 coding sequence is TGCGCCAGCAGCCTATCTCCGGGACAGGGGGTTATTGGCATTCAGTACTTC. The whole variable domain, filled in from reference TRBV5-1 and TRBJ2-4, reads KAGVTQTPRYLIKTRGQQVTLSCSPISGHRSVSWYQQTPGQGLQFLFEYFSETQRNKGNFPGRFSGRQFSNSRSEMNVSTLELGDSALYLCASSLSPGQGVIGIQYFGAGTRLSVL.

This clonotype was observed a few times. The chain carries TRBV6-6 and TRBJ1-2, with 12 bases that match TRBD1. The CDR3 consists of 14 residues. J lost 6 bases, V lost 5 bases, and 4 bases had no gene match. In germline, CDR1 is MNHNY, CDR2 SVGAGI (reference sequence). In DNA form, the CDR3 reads TGTGCCAGCAGTCAGGGACAGGGGGCTAATGGCTACACCTTC. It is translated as CASSQGQGANGYTF.

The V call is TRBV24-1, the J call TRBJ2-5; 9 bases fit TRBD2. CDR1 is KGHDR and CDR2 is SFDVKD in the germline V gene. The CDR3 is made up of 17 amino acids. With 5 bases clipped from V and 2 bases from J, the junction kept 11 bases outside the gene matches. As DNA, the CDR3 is TGTGCCACCAGTGGTCCCACCCTAGCGGGGATACAAGAGACCCAGTACTTC. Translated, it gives CATSGPTLAGIQETQYF.